Listed here are 25 T cell receptor beta chains from one sample, sequenced in a study of blood T cell repertoires in COVID-19. Measured with immunoSEQ multiplex PCR; TCRdb has only the in-frame clones, and not every one. The sample includes 250,000 to 300,000 clones, around 80% of them seen just once. Sequenced: peripheral blood. The receptor set was obtained from an older man with acute or convalescent COVID-19.

The rearrangement links TRBV5-4 to TRBJ1-1; D gene ambiguous. This CDR3 contains 17 residues. Germline lookup yields CDR1 SGHNT and CDR2 YYREEE (reference sequence). Trimming shortened V by 3 bases and J by 0 bases, and 18 bases separated the two germline ends. The chain's CDR3 is CASSSLVGSLMNTEAFF. CDR3 bases: TGTGCCAGCAGCTCCTTGGTGGGGAGCCTCATGAACACTGAAGCTTTCTTT. Full variable domain (missing parts from reference TRBV5-4 and TRBJ1-1): ETGVTQSPTHLIKTRGQQVTLRCSSQSGHNTVSWYQQALGQGPQFIFQYYREEENGRGNFPPRFSGLQFPNYSSELNVNALELDDSALYLCASSSLVGSLMNTEAFFGQGTRLTVV.

This clone has just one count. This sequence joins TRBV6-5 and TRBJ1-6; no clear D. This CDR3 has 15 amino acids. CDR1 is MNHEY, CDR2 SVGAGI, per germline. V was pared by 7 bases and J by 3 bases, with 13 bases between. The CDR3 DNA reads TGTGCCAGCAAGGAGACGGGAATCTATAATTCACCCCTCCACTTT. This sequence encodes CASKETGIYNSPLHF.

The V call is TRBV28, the J call TRBJ1-2; weak D call: TRBD1 (5 bases). The CDR3 has 14 residues. V was trimmed by 5 bases and J by 2 bases, leaving 12 bases between them. The germline CDR1 and CDR2 sequences are MDHEN and SYDVKM. CDR3 DNA: TGTGCCAGCAGTCCCGGCGGGGGGAACTATGGCTACACCTTC. It codes for CASSPGGGNYGYTF.

The chain combines TRBV28 with TRBJ2-1; TRBD1 agrees at 7 bases. Losses at the gene ends were 8 bases for V and 0 bases for J; bases not matched to a gene: 4. Germline assignment: CDR1 MDHEN and CDR2 SYDVKM. The CDR3 spans 14 residues. CDR3 region: CASGAGGSYNEQFF. In nucleotides, the CDR3 is TGTGCCAGCGGGGCAGGGGGCTCCTACAATGAGCAGTTCTTC.

The V call is TRBV27, the J call TRBJ1-6, with D possibly matching TRBD1 (6 bases). The V gene lost 7 bases and the J gene lost 5 bases, with 21 bases spanning the gap. The CDR3 is 17 residues long. The V gene's germline CDR1 is MNHEY and CDR2 SMNVEV (reference sequence). As DNA, the CDR3 is TGTGCCAGCACTCAGGACCGCACAGGGTTAAATAATTCACCCCTCCACTTT. It is translated as CASTQDRTGLNNSPLHF.

The chain recombines TRBV5-1 with TRBJ2-1; 11 positions match TRBD1. The CDR3 is 17 amino acids. J lost 6 bases, V lost 1 base, and 9 bases had no gene match. The germline V gene has CDR1 SGHRS and CDR2 YFSETQ. For the CDR3, the DNA is TGCGCCAGCAGCTTGCCGGACAGGGGGCTAGAAGGCAATGAGCAGTTCTTC. It translates to CASSLPDRGLEGNEQFF.

The V and J genes are TRBV27 and TRBJ2-2; 8 bases are a match to TRBD1. V shed 11 bases, J shed 2 bases, and the junction held 7 bases outside the gene matches. Germline loops: CDR1 MNHEY, CDR2 SMNVEV (reference sequence). The CDR3 contains 14 residues. CDR3 nucleotide sequence: TGTGCCGGACGGGACAGGTATAACACCGGGGAGCTGTTTTTT. This encodes CAGRDRYNTGELFF.

The chain joins TRBV29-1 to TRBJ1-1; 7 nucleotides align to TRBD1. V lost 3 bases, J lost 6 bases, and 10 bases stayed unmatched. CDR3 length equals 14 residues. The V gene's germline CDR1 is SQVTM and CDR2 ANQGSEA. CDR3 in amino acids: CSVDGPQGWAEAFF. CDR3 nucleotides: TGCAGCGTTGATGGGCCACAGGGGTGGGCTGAAGCTTTCTTT. Complete variable domain (other parts from reference TRBV29-1 and TRBJ1-1): SAVISQKPSRDICQRGTSLTIQCQVDSQVTMMFWYRQQPGQSLTLIATANQGSEATYESGFVIDKFPISRPNLTFSTLTVSNMSPEDSSIYLCSVDGPQGWAEAFFGQGTRLTVV.

This chain uses TRBV27 with TRBJ2-1; 7 positions agree with TRBD2. This CDR3 spans 14 amino acids. After removal of 7 bases from V and 0 bases from J, the junction contained 3 bases not matched to a gene. CDR1 and CDR2 from the germline V gene are MNHEY and SMNVEV (reference sequence). CDR3 DNA sequence: TGTGCCAGCAACCGGGGGGACTCCTACAATGAGCAGTTCTTC. It codes for CASNRGDSYNEQFF.

This clone has just one count. The V call is TRBV10-3, the J call TRBJ2-2; D perhaps matches TRBD2 (6 bases). CDR3 length: 15 amino acids. CDR1 is ENHRY, CDR2 SYGVKD, per germline. With 5 bases removed from V and 0 bases from J, the gap between germline ends came to 10 bases. CDR3 region: CAISSVAANTGELFF. The CDR3 nucleotides are TGTGCCATCAGTAGTGTAGCGGCGAACACCGGGGAGCTGTTTTTT.

This clone showed up just once. This chain connects TRBV30 to TRBJ1-2; a possible D gene is TRBD1 (5 bases). The V gene's germline CDR1 is GTSNPN and CDR2 SVGIG (reference sequence). The CDR3 has 15 amino acids. V was pared by 4 bases and J by 4 bases, with 19 bases between. CDR3 coding DNA: TGTGCCTGGATGGAGATGAAGGAGGGGATCTATGGCTACACCTTC. Translating gives CAWMEMKEGIYGYTF.

With respect to this clone: In the same sample, other DNA sequences code for this CDR3. The CDR3: CASSVGLAGGTYEQYF. DNA for the CDR3: TGTGCCAGCAGCGTTGGGCTAGCGGGAGGTACCTACGAGCAGTACTTC. V gene TRBV9 combines with J gene TRBJ2-7; TRBD2 agrees at 11 bases. Germline CDR1 and CDR2: SGDLS and YYNGEE. This CDR3 comprises 16 residues. V shed 2 bases and J 2 bases; nucleotides not matched to a gene: 6.

In its sample, this clone was seen once. The chain carries TRBV12-3 or TRBV12-4 and TRBJ2-5; possible D gene TRBD1, 5 bases. Trimming took 8 bases from V and 5 from J, leaving 12 bases between them. CDR3 length: 12 amino acids. CDR3 loop: CASGRTGETQYF. CDR3 sequence (DNA): TGTGCCAGCGGCCGCACAGGCGAGACCCAGTACTTC.

The chain carries TRBV4-1 and TRBJ2-2; 15 bases align to TRBD2. The CDR3 is made up of 19 amino acids. CDR1 and CDR2 (germline): MGHRA, YSYEKL. J lost 4 bases, V lost 0 bases, and 6 bases had no gene match. The CDR3 region is CASSQEGTSGRLTTGELFF. The CDR3 DNA is TGCGCCAGCAGCCAAGAAGGGACTAGCGGGAGGTTGACCACCGGGGAGCTGTTTTTT.

The chain links TRBV6-1 to TRBJ2-5, with 11 bases fitting TRBD2. The trim removed 2 bases at V and 5 bases at J, leaving 16 bases unmatched. The V gene's germline CDR1 is MNHNS and CDR2 SASEGT. The CDR3 spans 19 residues. The chain's CDR3 is CASSETIVGSGGARETQYF. CDR3 coding DNA: TGTGCCAGCAGTGAAACGATTGTGGGTAGCGGGGGGGCACGGGAGACCCAGTACTTC.

In its sample, this clone was seen once. The chain employs TRBV5-1 and TRBJ1-5; D unclear. Germline V gene sequence: CDR1 SGHRS, CDR2 YFSETQ. The length of the CDR3 is 15 residues. The ends were cut back, 5 bases at V and 0 bases at J, with 12 bases in the middle. The CDR3 nucleotides read TGCGCCAGCAGACGTCCAACCTATAGCAATCAGCCCCAGCATTTT. Translated, it gives CASRRPTYSNQPQHF.

The gene calls are TRBV3-1 (or the pseudogene TRBV3-2) and TRBJ1-1; TRBD1 aligns across 12 bases. V dropped 1 base and J dropped 7; count of bases not matched to a gene: 22. From germline, CDR1 is LGHDT and CDR2 YNNKEL (reference sequence). CDR3 length equals 21 residues. The CDR3 bases are TGTGCCAGCAGCCAAGTATTCATCATCGAAACCGGGACAGGGGGCGCAGGTGAAGCTTTCTTT. Translating gives CASSQVFIIETGTGGAGEAFF.

The chain is built from TRBV19 and TRBJ2-2, with TRBD1 identical over 8 bases. The CDR3 has 17 residues. In germline, CDR1 is LNHDA, CDR2 SQIVND (reference sequence). V shed 6 bases, J shed 4 bases, and the junction held 13 bases outside the gene matches. The CDR3, as DNA: TGTGCCAGTAGCACTGTATCAGGGGGCCTAGGCACCGGGGAGCTGTTTTTT. Residues: CASSTVSGGLGTGELFF.

This chain uses TRBV5-1 with TRBJ2-7; D may be TRBD2 (5 bases). Germline CDR1 SGHRS, CDR2 YFSETQ. V was cut by 5 bases and J by 5 bases, with 8 bases left in between. The CDR3 is made up of 11 amino acids. The CDR3 region is CASRGSHEQYF. The DNA of the CDR3 is TGCGCCAGCAGAGGGAGCCACGAGCAGTACTTC.

This clone was seen just once. V and J are TRBV6-5 and TRBJ2-1; no definite D call. The germline V and J ends were trimmed by 0 bases and 2 bases, with 11 bases remaining between them. The CDR3 runs to 16 residues. Germline CDR1 MNHEY, CDR2 SVGAGI. The CDR3 reads CASSYSSDTAYNEQFF. For the CDR3, the DNA is TGTGCCAGCAGTTACTCATCTGATACGGCCTACAATGAGCAGTTCTTC.

This chain links TRBV19 with TRBJ2-6; 10 bases fit TRBD1. V dropped 8 bases and J dropped 3; count of bases not matched to a gene: 10. CDR3 length equals 17 residues. Germline-derived CDR1 and CDR2 are LNHDA and SQIVND (reference sequence). CDR3 in amino acids: CASRRSTGGLGANVLTF. The CDR3 nucleotides read TGTGCCAGTCGCCGATCGACAGGGGGCCTTGGGGCCAACGTCCTGACTTTC. Using reference TRBV19 and TRBJ2-6 for the parts outside the CDR3, the full variable domain is DGGITQSPKYLFRKEGQNVTLSCEQNLNHDAMYWYRQDPGQGLRLIYYSQIVNDFQKGDIAEGYSVSREKKESFPLTVTSAQKNPTAFYLCASRRSTGGLGANVLTFGAGSRLTVL.

The rearrangement joins TRBV27 to TRBJ2-7; 9 bases align to TRBD1. V lost 5 bases and J lost 2; bases outside the gene matches: 7. Germline CDR1 reads MNHEY; CDR2 reads SMNVEV (reference sequence). CDR3 size: 15 residues. The CDR3 here is CASSPRTGATYEQYF. As DNA, the CDR3 is TGTGCCAGCAGTCCCCGGACAGGGGCAACCTACGAGCAGTACTTC.

The chain has TRBV7-2 and TRBJ2-5; TRBD1 matches 9 bases. The CDR3 contains 13 residues. From germline, CDR1 is SGHTA and CDR2 FQGNSA. V gave up 5 bases and J gave up 3 bases; unmatched junction bases: 1. The CDR3, as DNA: TGTGCCAGCAGCAGGGACAGGGAAGAGACCCAGTACTTC. This translates into CASSRDREETQYF.

This sequence joins TRBV5-4 and TRBJ2-6, with 7 bases matching TRBD1. Trimming took 5 bases from V and 2 from J; bases not matched to a gene: 4. The CDR3 spans 15 residues. CDR1 is SGHNT, CDR2 YYREEE, per germline (reference sequence). CDR3 residues: CASRHTGAGANVLTF. The CDR3 DNA is TGTGCCAGCAGACACACAGGGGCTGGGGCCAACGTCCTGACTTTC.

The chain is built from TRBV13 and TRBJ2-7, with a tentative D call TRBD1 (5 bases). The CDR3 sequence is 14 residues long. Germline V gene data show CDR1 as PRHDT and CDR2 as FYEKMQ (reference sequence). Trimming removed 4 bases at V and 2 bases at J, with 12 bases between. The CDR3: CASSWQGLAYEQYF. DNA for the CDR3: TGTGCCAGCAGCTGGCAGGGATTGGCCTACGAGCAGTACTTC.